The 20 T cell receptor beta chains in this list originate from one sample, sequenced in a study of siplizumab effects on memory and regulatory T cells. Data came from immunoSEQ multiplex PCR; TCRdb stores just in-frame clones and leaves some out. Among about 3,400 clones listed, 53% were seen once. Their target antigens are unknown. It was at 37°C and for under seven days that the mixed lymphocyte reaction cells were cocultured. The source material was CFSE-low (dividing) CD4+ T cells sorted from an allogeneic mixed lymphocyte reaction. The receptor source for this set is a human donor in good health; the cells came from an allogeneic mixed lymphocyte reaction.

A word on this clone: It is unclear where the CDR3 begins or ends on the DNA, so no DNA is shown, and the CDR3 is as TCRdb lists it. The CDR3 reads CASSLVGGGALFF. The rearrangement links TRBV7-2 to TRBJ2-1; the table gives TRBD2 as D, unverified against the DNA. Germline loops: CDR1 SGHTA, CDR2 FQGNSA. Termini included, the CDR3 measures 13 amino acids.

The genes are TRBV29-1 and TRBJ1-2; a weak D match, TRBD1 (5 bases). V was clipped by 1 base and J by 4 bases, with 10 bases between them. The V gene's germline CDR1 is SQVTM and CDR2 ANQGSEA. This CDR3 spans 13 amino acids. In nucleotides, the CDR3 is TGCAGCGTTGAAGGGGGCGCGGGCTATGGCTACACCTTC. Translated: CSVEGGAGYGYTF.

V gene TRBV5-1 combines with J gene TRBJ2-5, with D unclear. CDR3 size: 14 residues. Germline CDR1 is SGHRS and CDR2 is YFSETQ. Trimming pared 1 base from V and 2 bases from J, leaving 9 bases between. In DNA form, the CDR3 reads TGCGCCAGCAGCTTGTTAGTGGGGCAAGAGACCCAGTACTTC. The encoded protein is CASSLLVGQETQYF.

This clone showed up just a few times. CDR3 loop: CASSFGGEGQETQYF. In DNA, the CDR3 is TGTGCCAGCAGTTTTGGGGGTGAAGGGCAAGAGACCCAGTACTTC. J is TRBJ2-5 and V is TRBV28, with D perhaps matching TRBD1 or TRBD2 (5 bases each). CDR3 length: 15 amino acids. Germline values: CDR1 MDHEN, CDR2 SYDVKM. V lost 3 bases, J lost 2 bases, and 13 bases lay in between. Complete variable domain (other parts from reference TRBV28 and TRBJ2-5): DVKVTQSSRYLVKRTGEKVFLECVQDMDHENMFWYRQDPGLGLRLIYFSYDVKMKEKGDIPEGYSVSREKKERFSLILESASTNQTSMYLCASSFGGEGQETQYFGPGTRLLVL.

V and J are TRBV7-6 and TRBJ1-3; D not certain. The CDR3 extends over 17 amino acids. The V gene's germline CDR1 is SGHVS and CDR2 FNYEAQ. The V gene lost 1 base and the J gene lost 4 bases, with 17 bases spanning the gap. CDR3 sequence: CASSLGSGSMAGNTIYF. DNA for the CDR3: TGTGCCAGCAGCTTAGGGTCCGGTTCCATGGCAGGAAACACCATATATTTT.

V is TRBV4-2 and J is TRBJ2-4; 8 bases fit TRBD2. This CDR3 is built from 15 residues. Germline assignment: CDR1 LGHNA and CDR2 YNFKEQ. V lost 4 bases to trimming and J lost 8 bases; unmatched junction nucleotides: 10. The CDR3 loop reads CASSPDGTRGDIQYF. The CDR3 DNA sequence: TGTGCCAGCAGCCCCGACGGGACTAGGGGGGACATTCAGTACTTC.

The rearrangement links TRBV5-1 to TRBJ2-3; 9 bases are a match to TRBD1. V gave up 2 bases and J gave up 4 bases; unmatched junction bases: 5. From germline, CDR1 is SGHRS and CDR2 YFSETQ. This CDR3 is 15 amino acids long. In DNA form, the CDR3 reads TGCGCCAGCAGCTTAGGACAGGGGAGGGCAGATACGCAGTATTTT. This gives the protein CASSLGQGRADTQYF. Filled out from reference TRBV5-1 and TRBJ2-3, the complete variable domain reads KAGVTQTPRYLIKTRGQQVTLSCSPISGHRSVSWYQQTPGQGLQFLFEYFSETQRNKGNFPGRFSGRQFSNSRSEMNVSTLELGDSALYLCASSLGQGRADTQYFGPGTRLTVL.

This chain's CDR3 is CAWSVSTVVLGSYEQYF. In DNA form, the CDR3 reads TGTGCCTGGAGTGTATCGACGGTAGTCTTGGGGTCCTACGAGCAGTACTTC. J is TRBJ2-7 and V is TRBV30; the D is unclear. The CDR3 has 17 residues. Trimming took 0 bases from V and 1 from J, leaving 19 bases between them. The germline gives CDR1 GTSNPN, CDR2 SVGIG (reference sequence).

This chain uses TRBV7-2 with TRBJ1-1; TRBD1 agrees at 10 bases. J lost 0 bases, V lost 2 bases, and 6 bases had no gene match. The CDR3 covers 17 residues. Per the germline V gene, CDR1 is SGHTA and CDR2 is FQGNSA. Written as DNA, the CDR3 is TGTGCCAGCAGCTTAAGGACAGGGGGGCCGATGAACACTGAAGCTTTCTTT. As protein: CASSLRTGGPMNTEAFF. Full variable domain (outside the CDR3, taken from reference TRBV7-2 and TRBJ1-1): GAGVSQSPSNKVTEKGKDVELRCDPISGHTALYWYRQSLGQGLEFLIYFQGNSAPDKSGLPSDRFSAERTGGSVSTLTIQRTQQEDSAVYLCASSLRTGGPMNTEAFFGQGTRLTVV.

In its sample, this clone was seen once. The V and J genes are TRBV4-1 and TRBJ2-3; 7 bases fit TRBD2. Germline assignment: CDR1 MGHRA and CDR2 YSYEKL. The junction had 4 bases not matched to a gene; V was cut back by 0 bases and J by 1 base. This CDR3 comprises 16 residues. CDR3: CASSQDAAGGTDTQYF. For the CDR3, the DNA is TGCGCCAGCAGCCAAGATGCGGCGGGGGGCACAGATACGCAGTATTTT.

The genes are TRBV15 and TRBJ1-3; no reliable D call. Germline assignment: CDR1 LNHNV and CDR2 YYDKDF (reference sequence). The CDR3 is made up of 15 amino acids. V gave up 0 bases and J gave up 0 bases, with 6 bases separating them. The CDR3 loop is CATSREHTSGNTIYF. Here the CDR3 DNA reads TGTGCCACCAGCAGAGAACACACCTCTGGAAACACCATATATTTT.

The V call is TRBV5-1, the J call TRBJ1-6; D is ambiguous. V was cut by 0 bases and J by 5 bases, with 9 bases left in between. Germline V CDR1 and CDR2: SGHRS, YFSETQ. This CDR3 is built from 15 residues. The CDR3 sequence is CASSLGAYDNSPLHF. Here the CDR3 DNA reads TGCGCCAGCAGCTTGGGGGCGTACGATAATTCACCCCTCCACTTT.

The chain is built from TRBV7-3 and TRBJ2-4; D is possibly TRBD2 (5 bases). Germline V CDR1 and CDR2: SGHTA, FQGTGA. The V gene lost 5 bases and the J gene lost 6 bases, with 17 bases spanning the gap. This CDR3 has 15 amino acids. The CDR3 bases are TGTGCCAGCAGCCCTCAACCGGGGTGGGGAAACATTCAGTACTTC. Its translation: CASSPQPGWGNIQYF.

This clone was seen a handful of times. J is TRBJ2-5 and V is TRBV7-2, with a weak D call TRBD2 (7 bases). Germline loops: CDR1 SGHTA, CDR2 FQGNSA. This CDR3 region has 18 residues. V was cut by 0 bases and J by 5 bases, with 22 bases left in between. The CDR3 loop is CASSLALRGAGSTETQYF. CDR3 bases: TGTGCCAGCAGCTTAGCGCTCCGGGGGGCTGGATCAACCGAGACCCAGTACTTC. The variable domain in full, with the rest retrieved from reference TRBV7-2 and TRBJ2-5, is GAGVSQSPSNKVTEKGKDVELRCDPISGHTALYWYRQSLGQGLEFLIYFQGNSAPDKSGLPSDRFSAERTGGSVSTLTIQRTQQEDSAVYLCASSLALRGAGSTETQYFGPGTRLLVL.

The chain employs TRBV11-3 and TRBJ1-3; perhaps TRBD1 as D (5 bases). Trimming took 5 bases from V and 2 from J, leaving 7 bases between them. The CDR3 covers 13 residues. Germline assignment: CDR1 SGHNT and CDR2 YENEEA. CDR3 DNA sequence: TGTGCCAGCAGCCAGGGTCCTGGAAACACCATATATTTT. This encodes CASSQGPGNTIYF.

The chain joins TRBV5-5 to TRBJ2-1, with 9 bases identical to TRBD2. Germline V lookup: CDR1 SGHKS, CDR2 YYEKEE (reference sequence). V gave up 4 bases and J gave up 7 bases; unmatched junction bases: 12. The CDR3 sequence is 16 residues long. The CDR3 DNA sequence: TGTGCCAGCAGCCCCGTCGGGCGGGGGGGCCTAAATGAGCAGTTCTTC. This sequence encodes CASSPVGRGGLNEQFF.

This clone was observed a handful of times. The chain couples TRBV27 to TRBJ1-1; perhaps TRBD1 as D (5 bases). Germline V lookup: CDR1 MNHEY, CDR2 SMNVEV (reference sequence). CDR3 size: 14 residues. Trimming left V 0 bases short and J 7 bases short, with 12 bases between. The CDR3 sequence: CASSLSPGPFEAFF. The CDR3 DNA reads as TGTGCCAGCAGTTTATCGCCAGGGCCTTTTGAAGCTTTCTTT.

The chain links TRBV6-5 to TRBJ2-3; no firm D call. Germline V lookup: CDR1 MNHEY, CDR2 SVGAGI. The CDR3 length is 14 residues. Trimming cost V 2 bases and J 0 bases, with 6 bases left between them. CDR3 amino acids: CASSYPPSTDTQYF. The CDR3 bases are TGTGCCAGCAGTTACCCCCCTAGCACAGATACGCAGTATTTT.

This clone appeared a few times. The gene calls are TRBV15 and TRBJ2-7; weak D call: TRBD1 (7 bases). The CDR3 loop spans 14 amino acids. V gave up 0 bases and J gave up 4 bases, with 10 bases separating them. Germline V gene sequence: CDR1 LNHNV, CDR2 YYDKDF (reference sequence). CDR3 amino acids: CATSREQGRYEQYF. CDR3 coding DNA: TGTGCCACCAGCAGAGAACAGGGGAGGTACGAGCAGTACTTC.

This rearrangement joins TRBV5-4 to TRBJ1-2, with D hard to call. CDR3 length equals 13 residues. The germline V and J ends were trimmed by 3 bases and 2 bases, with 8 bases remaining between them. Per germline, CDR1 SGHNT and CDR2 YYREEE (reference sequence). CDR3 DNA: TGTGCCAGCAGCTCGGACGGGAACTATGGCTACACCTTC. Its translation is CASSSDGNYGYTF.